This T cell receptor beta chain is from a study of shared clonotypes between healthy human individuals. This was a deep-level run. Clones were sequenced by immunoSEQ multiplex PCR, and TCRdb holds only the in-frame ones, with some missing. This sample carries some 740,000 clones, almost 95% of them seen once, and the ten largest clones take around 24%. Naive CD8 cells lacked CD45RO and underwent positive selection for CCR7, leaving out terminally differentiated effector memory CD45RA+ cells. Only Caucasian adults living in Nashville, Tennessee served as donors. Study-wide results and limits: Clonotype sharing among donors likely depends on sequencing depth. Since donors were few, the genetic and exposure-history diversity represented was limited.

On this clone: Its target is not known.

Germline loops: CDR1 LGHNA, CDR2 YNFKEQ. The V end was cut by 1 base, the J end by 4 bases, with 23 bases between. The CDR3 has 19 residues. The chain links TRBV4-2 to TRBJ2-1, with TRBD2 as a possible D gene (6 bases). Material: naive CD8+ T cells sorted from blood. The receptor comes from a man aged 25 to 40 in good health. As DNA, the CDR3 is TGTGCCAGCAGCCAAGTAAGGTGGAGGGCTCTACTCAGTTACAATGAGCAGTTCTTC. It yields the protein CASSQVRWRALLSYNEQFF.